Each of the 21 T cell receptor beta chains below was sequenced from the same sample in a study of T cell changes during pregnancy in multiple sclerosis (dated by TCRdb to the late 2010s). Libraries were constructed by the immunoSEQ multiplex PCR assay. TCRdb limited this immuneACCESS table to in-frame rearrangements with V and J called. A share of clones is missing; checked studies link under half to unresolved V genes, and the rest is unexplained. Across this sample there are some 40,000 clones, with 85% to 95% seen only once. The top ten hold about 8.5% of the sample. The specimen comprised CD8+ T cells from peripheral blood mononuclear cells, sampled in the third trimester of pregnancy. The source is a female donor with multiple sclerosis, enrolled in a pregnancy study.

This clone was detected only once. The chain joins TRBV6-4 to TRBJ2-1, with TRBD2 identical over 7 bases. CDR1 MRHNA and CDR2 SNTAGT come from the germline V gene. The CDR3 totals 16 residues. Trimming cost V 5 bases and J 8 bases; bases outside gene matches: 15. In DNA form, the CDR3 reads TGTGCCAGCAGTCCCGACCCAGGCGGCCGGGGGGATGAGCAGTTCTTC. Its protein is CASSPDPGGRGDEQFF.

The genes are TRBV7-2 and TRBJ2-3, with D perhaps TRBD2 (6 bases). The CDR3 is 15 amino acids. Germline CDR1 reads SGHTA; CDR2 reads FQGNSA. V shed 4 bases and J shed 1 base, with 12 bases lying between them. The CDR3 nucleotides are TGTGCCAGCAGCTCCCGGGACTTCGGCACAGATACGCAGTATTTT. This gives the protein CASSSRDFGTDTQYF.

CDR3 region: CASTQGWSNQPQHF. The CDR3 nucleotides read TGTGCCAGCACGCAGGGTTGGAGCAATCAGCCCCAGCATTTT. This chain joins TRBV6-1 and TRBJ1-5; tentative D call: TRBD1 (5 bases). CDR1 and CDR2 from the germline V gene are MNHNS and SASEGT. The CDR3 contains 14 residues. V gave up 7 bases and J gave up 1 base, with 11 bases separating them.

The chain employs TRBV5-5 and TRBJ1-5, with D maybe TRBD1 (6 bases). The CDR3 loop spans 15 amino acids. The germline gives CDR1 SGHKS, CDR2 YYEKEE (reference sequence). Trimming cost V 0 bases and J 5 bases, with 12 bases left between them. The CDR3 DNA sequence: TGTGCCAGCAGCTTGGTCTGGACAGACGATCAGCCCCAGCATTTT. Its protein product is CASSLVWTDDQPQHF.

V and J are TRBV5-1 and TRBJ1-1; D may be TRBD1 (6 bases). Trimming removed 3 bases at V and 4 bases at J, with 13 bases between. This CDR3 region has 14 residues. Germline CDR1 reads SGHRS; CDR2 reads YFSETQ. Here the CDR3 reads CASSSTGRATEAFF. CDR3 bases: TGCGCCAGCAGCTCGACAGGCAGGGCCACTGAAGCTTTCTTT.

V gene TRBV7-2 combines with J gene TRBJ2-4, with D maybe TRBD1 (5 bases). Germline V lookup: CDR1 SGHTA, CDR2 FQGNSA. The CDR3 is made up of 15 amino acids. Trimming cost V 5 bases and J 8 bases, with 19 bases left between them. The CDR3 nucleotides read TGTGCCAGCAGCCGCCTTGGCAGGGATGTTGACATTCAGTACTTC. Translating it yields CASSRLGRDVDIQYF.

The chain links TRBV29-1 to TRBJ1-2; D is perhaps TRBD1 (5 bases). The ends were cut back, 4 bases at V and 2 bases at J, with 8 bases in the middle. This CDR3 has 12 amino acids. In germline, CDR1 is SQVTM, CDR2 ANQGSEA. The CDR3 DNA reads TGCAGCGTTGTTGCAGGGAACTATGGCTACACCTTC. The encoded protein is CSVVAGNYGYTF.

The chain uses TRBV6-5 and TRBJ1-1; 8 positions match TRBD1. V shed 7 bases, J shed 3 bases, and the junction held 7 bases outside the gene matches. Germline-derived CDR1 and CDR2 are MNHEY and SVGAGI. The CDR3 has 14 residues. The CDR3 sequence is CASNRKQGDTEAFF. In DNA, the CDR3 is TGTGCCAGCAACCGGAAACAGGGGGACACTGAAGCTTTCTTT.

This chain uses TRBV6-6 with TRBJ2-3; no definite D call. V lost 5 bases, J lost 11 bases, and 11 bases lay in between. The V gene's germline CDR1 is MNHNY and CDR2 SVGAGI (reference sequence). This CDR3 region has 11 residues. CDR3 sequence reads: CASSLDMRQYF. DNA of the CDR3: TGTGCCAGCAGTCTCGACATGAGGCAGTATTTT.

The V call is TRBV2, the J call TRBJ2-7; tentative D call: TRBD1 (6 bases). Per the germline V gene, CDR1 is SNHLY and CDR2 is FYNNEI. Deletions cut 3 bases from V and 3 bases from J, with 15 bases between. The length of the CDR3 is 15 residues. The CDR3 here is CASSERSGQFYEQYF. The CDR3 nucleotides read TGTGCCAGCAGTGAGCGTTCGGGACAATTCTACGAGCAGTACTTC.

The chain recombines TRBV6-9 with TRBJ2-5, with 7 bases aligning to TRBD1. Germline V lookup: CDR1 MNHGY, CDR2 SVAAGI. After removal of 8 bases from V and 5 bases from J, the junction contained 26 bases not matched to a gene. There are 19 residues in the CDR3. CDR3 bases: TGTGCCAGCGATCAATGGAATATTTCCGGGACAGCGCTCCGGGAGACCCAGTACTTC. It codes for CASDQWNISGTALRETQYF.

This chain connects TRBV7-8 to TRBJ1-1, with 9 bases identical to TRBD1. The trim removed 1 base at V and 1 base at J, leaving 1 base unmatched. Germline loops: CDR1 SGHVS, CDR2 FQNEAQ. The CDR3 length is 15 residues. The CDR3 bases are TGTGCCAGCAGCTTAGTGGACAGGGGGAACACTGAAGCTTTCTTT. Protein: CASSLVDRGNTEAFF.

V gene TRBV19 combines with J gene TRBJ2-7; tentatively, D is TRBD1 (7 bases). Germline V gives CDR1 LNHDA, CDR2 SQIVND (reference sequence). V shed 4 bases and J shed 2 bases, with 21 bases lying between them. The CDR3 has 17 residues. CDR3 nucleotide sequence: TGTGCCAGTAGTAGTAGGGGGCGTTCGGGGGATACCTACGAGCAGTACTTC. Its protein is CASSSRGRSGDTYEQYF.

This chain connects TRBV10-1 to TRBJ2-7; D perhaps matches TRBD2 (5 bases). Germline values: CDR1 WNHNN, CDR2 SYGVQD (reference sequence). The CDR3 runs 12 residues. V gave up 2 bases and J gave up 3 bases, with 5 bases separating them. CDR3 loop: CASSETSYEQYF. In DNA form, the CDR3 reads TGCGCCAGCAGTGAGACTAGCTACGAGCAGTACTTC.

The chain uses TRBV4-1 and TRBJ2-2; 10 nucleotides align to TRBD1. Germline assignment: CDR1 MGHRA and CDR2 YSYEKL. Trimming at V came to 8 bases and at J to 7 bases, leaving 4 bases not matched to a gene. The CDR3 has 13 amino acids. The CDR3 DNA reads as TGCGCCAGCCTGGGACAGGGGCTCGGGGAGCTGTTTTTT. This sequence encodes CASLGQGLGELFF.

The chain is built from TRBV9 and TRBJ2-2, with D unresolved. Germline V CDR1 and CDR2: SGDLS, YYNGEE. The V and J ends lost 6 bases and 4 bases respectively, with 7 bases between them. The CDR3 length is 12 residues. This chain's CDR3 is CASTTSTGELFF. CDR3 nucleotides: TGTGCCAGCACCACGAGCACCGGGGAGCTGTTTTTT.

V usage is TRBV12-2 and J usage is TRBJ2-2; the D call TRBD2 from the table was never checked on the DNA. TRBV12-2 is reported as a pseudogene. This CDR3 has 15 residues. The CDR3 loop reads CASRYGGPKPGELFF. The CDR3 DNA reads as TGTGCAAGTCGCTACGGGGGGCCAAAGCCCGGGGAGCTGTTTTTT.

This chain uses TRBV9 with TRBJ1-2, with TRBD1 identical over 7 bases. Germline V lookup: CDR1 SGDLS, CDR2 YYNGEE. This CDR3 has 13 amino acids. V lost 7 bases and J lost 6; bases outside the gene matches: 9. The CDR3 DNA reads TGTGCCAGCGAGAGCAGGGGGATCCATGGCTACACCTTC. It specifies CASESRGIHGYTF.

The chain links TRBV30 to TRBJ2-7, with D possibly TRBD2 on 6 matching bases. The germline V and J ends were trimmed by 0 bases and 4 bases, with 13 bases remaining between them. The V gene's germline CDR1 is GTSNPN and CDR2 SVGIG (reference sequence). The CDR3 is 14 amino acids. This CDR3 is CAWSVSLAGYEQYF. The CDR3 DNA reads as TGTGCCTGGAGTGTCTCACTAGCCGGATACGAGCAGTACTTC. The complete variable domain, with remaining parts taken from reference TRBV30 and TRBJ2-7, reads SQTIHQWPATLVQPVGSPLSLECTVEGTSNPNLYWYRQAAGRGLQLLFYSVGIGQISSEVPQNLSASRPQDRQFILSSKKLLLSDSGFYLCAWSVSLAGYEQYFGPGTRLTVT.

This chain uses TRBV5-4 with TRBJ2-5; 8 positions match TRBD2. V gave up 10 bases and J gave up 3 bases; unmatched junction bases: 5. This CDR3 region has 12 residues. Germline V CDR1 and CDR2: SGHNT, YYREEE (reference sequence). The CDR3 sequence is CASIGGEETQYF. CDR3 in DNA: TGTGCCTCGATCGGGGGGGAAGAGACCCAGTACTTC. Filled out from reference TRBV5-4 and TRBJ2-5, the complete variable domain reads ETGVTQSPTHLIKTRGQQVTLRCSSQSGHNTVSWYQQALGQGPQFIFQYYREEENGRGNFPPRFSGLQFPNYSSELNVNALELDDSALYLCASIGGEETQYFGPGTRLLVL.

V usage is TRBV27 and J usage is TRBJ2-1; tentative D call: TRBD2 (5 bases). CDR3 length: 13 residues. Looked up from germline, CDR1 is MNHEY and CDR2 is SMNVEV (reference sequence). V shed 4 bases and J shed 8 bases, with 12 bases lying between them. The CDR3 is CASSWTGKDEQFF. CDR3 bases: TGTGCCAGCAGTTGGACTGGAAAGGATGAGCAGTTCTTC.